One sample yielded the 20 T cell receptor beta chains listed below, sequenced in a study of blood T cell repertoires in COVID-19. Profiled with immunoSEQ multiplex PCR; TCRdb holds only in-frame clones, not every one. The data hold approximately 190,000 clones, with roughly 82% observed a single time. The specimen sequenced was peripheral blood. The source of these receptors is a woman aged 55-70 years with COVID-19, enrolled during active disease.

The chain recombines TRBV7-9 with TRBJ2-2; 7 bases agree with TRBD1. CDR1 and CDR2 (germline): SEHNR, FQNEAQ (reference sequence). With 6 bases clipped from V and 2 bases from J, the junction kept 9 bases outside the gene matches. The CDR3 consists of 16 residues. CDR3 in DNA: TGTGCCAGCAGTACTAGGGGGCAAACCAACACCGGGGAGCTGTTTTTT. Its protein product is CASSTRGQTNTGELFF.

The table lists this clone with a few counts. CDR3 amino acids: CASSPAALGHSGNTIYF. CDR3 in DNA: TGTGCCAGCAGCCCGGCAGCCCTGGGACACTCTGGAAACACCATATATTTT. The rearrangement uses TRBV5-6 and TRBJ1-3, with D perhaps matching TRBD1 (6 bases). CDR3 length: 17 residues. Germline loops: CDR1 SGHDT, CDR2 YYEEEE. V lost 4 bases, J lost 0 bases, and 17 bases lay in between. The whole variable domain, filled in from reference TRBV5-6 and TRBJ1-3, reads DAGVTQSPTHLIKTRGQQVTLRCSPKSGHDTVSWYQQALGQGPQFIFQYYEEEERQRGNFPDRFSGHQFPNYSSELNVNALLLGDSALYLCASSPAALGHSGNTIYFGEGSWLTVV.

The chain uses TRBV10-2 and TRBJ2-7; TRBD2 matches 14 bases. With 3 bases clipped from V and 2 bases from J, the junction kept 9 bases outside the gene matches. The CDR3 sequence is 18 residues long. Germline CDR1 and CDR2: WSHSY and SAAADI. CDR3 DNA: TGCGCCAGCAGTGACTACCTCGGACTAGCGGGGGGAGCCTACGAGCAGTACGTC. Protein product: CASSDYLGLAGGAYEQYV.

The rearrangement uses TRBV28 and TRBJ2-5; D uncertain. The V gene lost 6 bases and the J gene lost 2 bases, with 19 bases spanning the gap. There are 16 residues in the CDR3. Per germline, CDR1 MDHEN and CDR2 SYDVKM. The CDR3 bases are TGTGCCAGCAGCCTGGGCCGGCGCGTTACTCAAGAGACCCAGTACTTC. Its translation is CASSLGRRVTQETQYF.

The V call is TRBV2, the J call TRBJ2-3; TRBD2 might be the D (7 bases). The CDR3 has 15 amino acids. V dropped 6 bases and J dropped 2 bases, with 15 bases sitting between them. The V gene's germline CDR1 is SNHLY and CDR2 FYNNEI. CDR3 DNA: TGTGCCAGCAGCCCGAGGGGGGGGTTCACAGATACGCAGTATTTT. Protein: CASSPRGGFTDTQYF.

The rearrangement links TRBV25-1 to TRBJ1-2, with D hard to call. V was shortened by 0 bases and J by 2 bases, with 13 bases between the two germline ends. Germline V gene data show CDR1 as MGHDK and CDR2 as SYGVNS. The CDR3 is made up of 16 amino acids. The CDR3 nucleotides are TGTGCCAGCAGTGAATACCCGAGCCCCGGGAACTATGGCTACACCTTC. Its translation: CASSEYPSPGNYGYTF.

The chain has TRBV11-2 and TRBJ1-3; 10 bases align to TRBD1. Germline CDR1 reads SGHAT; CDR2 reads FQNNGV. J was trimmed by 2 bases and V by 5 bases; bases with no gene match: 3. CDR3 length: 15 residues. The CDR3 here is CASSPGTGAGNTIYF. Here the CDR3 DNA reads TGTGCCAGCAGCCCAGGGACAGGGGCTGGAAACACCATATATTTT.

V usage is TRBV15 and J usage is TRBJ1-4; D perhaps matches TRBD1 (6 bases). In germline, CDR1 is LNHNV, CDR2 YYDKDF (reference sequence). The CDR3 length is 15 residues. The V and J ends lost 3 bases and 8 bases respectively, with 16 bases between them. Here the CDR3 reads CATSRDFDRREKLFF. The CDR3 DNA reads TGTGCCACCAGCAGGGATTTCGACAGGCGGGAAAAACTGTTTTTT.

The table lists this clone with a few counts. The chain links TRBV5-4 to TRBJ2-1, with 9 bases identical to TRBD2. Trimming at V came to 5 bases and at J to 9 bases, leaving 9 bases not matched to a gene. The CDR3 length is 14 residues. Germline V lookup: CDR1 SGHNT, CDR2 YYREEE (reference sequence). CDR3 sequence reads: CASRQEGLASEQFF. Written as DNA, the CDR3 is TGTGCCAGCAGGCAAGAGGGACTAGCCAGTGAGCAGTTCTTC.

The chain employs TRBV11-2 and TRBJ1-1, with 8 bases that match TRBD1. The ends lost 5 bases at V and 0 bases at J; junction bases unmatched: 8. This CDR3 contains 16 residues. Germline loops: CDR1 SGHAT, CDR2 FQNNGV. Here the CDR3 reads CASSRLQGAVNTEAFF. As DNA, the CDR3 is TGTGCCAGCAGCCGTCTTCAGGGGGCGGTGAACACTGAAGCTTTCTTT.

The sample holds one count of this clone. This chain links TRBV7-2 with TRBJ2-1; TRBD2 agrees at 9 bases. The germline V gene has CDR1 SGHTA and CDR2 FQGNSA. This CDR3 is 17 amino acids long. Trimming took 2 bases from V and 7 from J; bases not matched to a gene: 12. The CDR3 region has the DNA TGTGCCAGCAGCTTACGTCATAGCGGGGGAGTTGGGAATGAGCAGTTCTTC. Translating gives CASSLRHSGGVGNEQFF. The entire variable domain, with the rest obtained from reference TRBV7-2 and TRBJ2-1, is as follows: GAGVSQSPSNKVTEKGKDVELRCDPISGHTALYWYRQSLGQGLEFLIYFQGNSAPDKSGLPSDRFSAERTGGSVSTLTIQRTQQEDSAVYLCASSLRHSGGVGNEQFFGPGTRLTVL.

This CDR3 is CASSLEFPLLTYEQYF. DNA of the CDR3: TGTGCCAGCAGCTTGGAATTCCCTTTACTCACCTACGAGCAGTACTTC. The chain uses TRBV5-5 and TRBJ2-7; no clear D. The CDR3 runs to 16 residues. V lost 0 bases, J lost 2 bases, and 15 bases lay in between. The germline V gene encodes CDR1 SGHKS and CDR2 YYEKEE (reference sequence).

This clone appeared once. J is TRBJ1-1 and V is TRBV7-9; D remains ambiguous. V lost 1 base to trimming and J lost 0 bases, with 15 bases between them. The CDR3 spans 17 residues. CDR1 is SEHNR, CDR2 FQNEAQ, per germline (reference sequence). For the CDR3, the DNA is TGTGCCAGCAGCTTAGGCGGGCCAGGTCGGATGAACACTGAAGCTTTCTTT. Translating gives CASSLGGPGRMNTEAFF.

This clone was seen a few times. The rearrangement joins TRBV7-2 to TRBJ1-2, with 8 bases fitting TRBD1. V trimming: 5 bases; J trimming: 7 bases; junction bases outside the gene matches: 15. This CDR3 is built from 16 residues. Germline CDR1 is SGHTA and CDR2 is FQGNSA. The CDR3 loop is CASSTTWGDRQAGYTF. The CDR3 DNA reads TGTGCCAGCAGCACGACCTGGGGGGACAGGCAGGCTGGCTACACCTTC.

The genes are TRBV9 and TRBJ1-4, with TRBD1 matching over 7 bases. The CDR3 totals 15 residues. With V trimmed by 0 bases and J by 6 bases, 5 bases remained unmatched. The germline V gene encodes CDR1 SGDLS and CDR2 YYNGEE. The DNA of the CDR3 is TGTGCCAGCAGCGTAGGCCACAGGGGTGATGAAAAACTGTTTTTT. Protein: CASSVGHRGDEKLFF.

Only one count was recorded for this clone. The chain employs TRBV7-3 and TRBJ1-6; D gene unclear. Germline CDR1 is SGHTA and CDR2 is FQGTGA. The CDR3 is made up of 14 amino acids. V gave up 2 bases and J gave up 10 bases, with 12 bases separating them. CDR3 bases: TGTGCCAGCAGCTTATTCGGGGAGAACTCACCCCTCCACTTT. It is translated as CASSLFGENSPLHF.

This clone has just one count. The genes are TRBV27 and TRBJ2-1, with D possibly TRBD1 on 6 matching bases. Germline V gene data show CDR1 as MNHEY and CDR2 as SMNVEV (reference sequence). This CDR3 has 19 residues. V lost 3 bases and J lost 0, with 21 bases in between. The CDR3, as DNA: TGTGCCAGCAGTTTCTTGACAGGACCGACAGTCAGCTCCTACAATGAGCAGTTCTTC. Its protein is CASSFLTGPTVSSYNEQFF.

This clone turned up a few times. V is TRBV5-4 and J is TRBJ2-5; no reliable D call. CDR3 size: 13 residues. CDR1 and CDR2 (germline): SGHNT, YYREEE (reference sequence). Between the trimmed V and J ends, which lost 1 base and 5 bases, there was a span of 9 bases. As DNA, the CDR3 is TGTGCCAGCAGCTTGTCGCAGGTGGAGACCCAGTACTTC. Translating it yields CASSLSQVETQYF.

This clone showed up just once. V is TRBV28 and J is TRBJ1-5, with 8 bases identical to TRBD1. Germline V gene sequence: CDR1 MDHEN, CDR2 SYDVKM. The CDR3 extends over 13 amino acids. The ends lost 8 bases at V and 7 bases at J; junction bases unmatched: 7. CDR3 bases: TGTGCCAGCCTAGACAGGGGCGGGCAGCCCCAGCATTTT. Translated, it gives CASLDRGGQPQHF.

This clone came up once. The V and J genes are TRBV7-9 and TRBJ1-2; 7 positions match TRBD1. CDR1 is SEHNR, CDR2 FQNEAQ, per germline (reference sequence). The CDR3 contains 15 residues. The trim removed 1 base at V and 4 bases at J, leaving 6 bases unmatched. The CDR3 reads CASSLDATGAYGYTF. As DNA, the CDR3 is TGTGCCAGCAGCTTAGACGCCACAGGGGCCTATGGCTACACCTTC. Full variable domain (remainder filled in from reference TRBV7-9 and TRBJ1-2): DTGVSQNPRHKITKRGQNVTFRCDPISEHNRLYWYRQTLGQGPEFLTYFQNEAQLEKSRLLSDRFSAERPKGSFSTLEIQRTEQGDSAMYLCASSLDATGAYGYTFGSGTRLTVV.